A selection of T cell receptor beta chains follows, all from one sample in a study of low-dose radiotherapy and immunotherapy resistance in tumors. MiXCR, applied by TCRdb to the reads, yields one record per CDR3 protein. The sample gives under 90,000 distinct CDR3 sequences, around a sixth of which show up once; 1.1% to 1.5% is in the top ten. The material sequenced was PBMCs, taken after low-dose radiotherapy plus immunotherapy. Receptors originate from a male donor with prostate cancer. Each CDR3 is given with its conserved first and last residue. A D gene is named only where the DNA matches it firmly. Size is omitted from some rows. Given values are once, few, many or a class for expanded clones.

NA	TRBV28	14	many	TRBJ2-1	TGTGCCAGCAGTCCCCACCCCAATCGGGGAGAGCAGTTCTTC	CASSPHPNRGEQFF
NA	TRBV20-1	15	many	TRBJ1-5	TGCAGTGCTAGAGTCTCAGGGGTTAGCAATCAGCCCCAGCATTTT	CSARVSGVSNQPQHF
NA	TRBV5-4	16	many	TRBJ2-1	TGTGCCAGCAGCTACAGGGTCTTCAGCTCCTACAATGAGCAGTTCTTC	CASSYRVFSSYNEQFF
TRBD2	TRBV7-9	14	many	TRBJ2-1	TGTGCCAGCAGCCTTAGCGGGGCCTACAATGAGCAGTTCTTC	CASSLSGAYNEQFF
NA	TRBV28	14	many	TRBJ2-4	TGTGCCAGCAGATCGGGACATCCGAAAAACATTCAGTACTTC	CASRSGHPKNIQYF
NA	TRBV28	13	NA	TRBJ1-1	TGTGCCAGCAGTTTTGGGGGGGTGGCTGAAGCTTTCTTT	CASSFGGVAEAFF
TRBD2	TRBV20-1	19	many	TRBJ2-2	TGCAGTGCTAGAGATATCCCCCGGGCTAGCGGGGCTTACAGCGGGGAGCTGTTTTTT	CSARDIPRASGAYSGELFF
NA	TRBV7-6	16	NA	TRBJ2-2	NA	CASSRGTPNTGELFFF
NA	TRBV18	14	many	TRBJ1-4	TGTGCCAGCTCACGGGAGACACCCAAGGGAAAACTGTTTTTT	CASSRETPKGKLFF
TRBD2	TRBV18	14	many	TRBJ2-1	TGTGCCAGCTCACAACTAGCGGGAGACAATGAGCAGTTCTTC	CASSQLAGDNEQFF
NA	TRBV7-2	14	many	TRBJ2-3	TGTGCCAGCAGCTTAAACCGGGGGCCAGATACGCAGTATTTT	CASSLNRGPDTQYF
NA	TRBV5-1	12	many	TRBJ2-2	TGCGCCAGCAGCATAAACACCGGGGAGCTGTTTTTT	CASSINTGELFF
NA	TRBV7-2	11	NA	TRBJ1-1	TGTGCCAGCAGCCAGACCGCTGAAGCTTTCTTT	CASSQTAEAFF
TRBD2	TRBV29-1	13	many	TRBJ2-1	TGCAGCGTCCTAGCGGGAGGGTACAATGAGCAGTTCTTC	CSVLAGGYNEQFF
NA	TRBV29-1	13	many	TRBJ2-7	TGCAGCGTTGACTTTTTACGGGGTCTCGAGCAGTACTTC	CSVDFLRGLEQYF
NA	TRBV18	14	NA	TRBJ2-5	TGTGCCAGCTCACCAACAGGGTCCAGAGAGACCCAGTACTTC	CASSPTGSRETQYF
NA	TRBV28	15	many	TRBJ2-1	TGTGCCAGCAGTCCGGGAACGAGAAGCGTCAATGAGCAGTTCTTC	CASSPGTRSVNEQFF
NA	TRBV9	15	many	TRBJ1-3	TGTGCCAGCAGCGTAGGGGTGGCCTCTGGAAACACCATATATTTT	CASSVGVASGNTIYF
NA	TRBV10-3	16	many	TRBJ2-1	TGTGCCATCAGTGAAGTAGCGGTAAGCTCCTACAATGAGCAGTTCTTC	CAISEVAVSSYNEQFF
TRBD1	TRBV29-1	14	many	TRBJ1-4	TGCAGCGTTGGGATAGGGACAGGGAGTGAAAAACTGTTTTTT	CSVGIGTGSEKLFF
TRBD1	TRBV28	15	many	TRBJ1-1	TGTGCCAGCAGTGCAACCCACAGGGGAGGCCGTGCAGCTTTCTTT	CASSATHRGGRAAFF
NA	TRBV29-1	14	many	TRBJ1-2	TGCAGCGTTGACGGGGGGCGAACGAACTATGGCTACACCTTC	CSVDGGRTNYGYTF
TRBD1	TRBV12-3/TRBV12-4	15	NA	TRBJ2-7	TGTGCCAGCAGTCAGGGGACAGGAAGGGTTTACGAGCAGTACTTC	CASSQGTGRVYEQYF
TRBD1	TRBV12-3/TRBV12-4	16	many	TRBJ1-5	TGTGCCAGCAGTGACAGGGGGTCCTACAGCAATCAGCCCCAGCATTTT	CASSDRGSYSNQPQHF
TRBD1	TRBV19	11	few	TRBJ1-2	TGTGCCAGTAGGACAGGGCCCGGCTACACCTTC	CASRTGPGYTF
TRBD1	TRBV27	13	many	TRBJ1-1	TGTGCCAGCAGCTCGGGACAGGGTACTGAAGCTTTCTTT	CASSSGQGTEAFF
TRBD2	TRBV12-3/TRBV12-4	14	many	TRBJ2-5	TGTGCCAGCAGCTATAGCGGGAGGGAGGAGACCCAGTACTTC	CASSYSGREETQYF
NA	TRBV30	13	many	TRBJ2-2	TGTGCCTGGAAAACGGGCATGACCGGGGAGCTGTTTTTT	CAWKTGMTGELFF
NA	TRBV11-1	14	once	TRBJ2-7	TGTGCCAGCAGCTTTGCAGGGTACTCCTACGAGCAGTACTTC	CASSFAGYSYEQYF
TRBD1	TRBV7-3	14	many	TRBJ1-1	TGTGCCAGCAGCTCCATGACAGGGGGGACTGAAGCTTTCTTT	CASSSMTGGTEAFF
NA	TRBV7-2	15	many	TRBJ2-7	TGTGCCAGCAGCTTAGCGGGAGCCCAATCCTACGAGCAGTACTTC	CASSLAGAQSYEQYF
TRBD1	TRBV7-9	13	many	TRBJ2-7	TGTGCCAGCAGCTTAGGACAGGGGGGCGAGCAGTACTTC	CASSLGQGGEQYF
NA	TRBV5-5	14	many	TRBJ1-5	TGTGCCAGCAGCCTGACAGTTAGCAATCAGCCCCAGCATTTT	CASSLTVSNQPQHF
NA	TRBV12-3/TRBV12-4	12	NA	TRBJ2-7	TGTGCCAGCAGTGCCTCCCTTTGGGAGCAGTACTTC	CASSASLWEQYF
NA	TRBV10-2	15	many	TRBJ2-3	TGCGCCAGCAGTGAGAGGGACACCCAAGCAGCTACGCAGTATTTT	CASSERDTQAATQYF
NA	TRBV6-2/TRBV6-3	12	NA	TRBJ2-1	TGTGCCAGCAATGACCGTCCGGGACACTCGGTCTTC	CASNDRPGHSVF
NA	TRBV20-1	13	many	TRBJ1-5	TGCAGTGCTGGGGGGGCAGCCGATCAGCCCCAGCATTTT	CSAGGAADQPQHF
TRBD1	TRBV30	14	many	TRBJ2-4	TGTGCCTGGAGTCCCGGGACAGGGCAAAACATTCAGTACTTC	CAWSPGTGQNIQYF
NA	TRBV29-1	13	many	TRBJ1-1	TGCAGCGGGATCGAGGGAGGGGAAACTGAAGCTTTCTTT	CSGIEGGETEAFF
NA	TRBV30	14	many	TRBJ2-3	TGTGCCTGGAGCTCGGGGAGAGGTACAGATACGCAGTATTTT	CAWSSGRGTDTQYF
NA	TRBV5-1	14	NA	TRBJ1-1	TGCGCCAGCAGCTTCGAGGGGTTGAACACTGAAGCTTTCTTT	CASSFEGLNTEAFF
NA	TRBV7-3	13	NA	TRBJ2-1	TGTGCCAGCAGCATAGGACAGTACAATGAGCAGTTCTTC	CASSIGQYNEQFF
TRBD2	TRBV7-8	16	many	TRBJ2-1	TGTGCCAGCAGCTTAGCGGAGAGCGGGAGGGCCCGTGAGCAGTTCTTC	CASSLAESGRAREQFF
NA	TRBV5-4	14	NA	TRBJ1-1	TGTGCCAGCAGCTTCCCGCCAACGGGGACTGAAGCTTTCTTT	CASSFPPTGTEAFF
NA	TRBV12-3/TRBV12-4	13	many	TRBJ1-5	TGTGCCAGCAGAGGGGACGGGGATCAGCCCCAGCATTTT	CASRGDGDQPQHF
TRBD2	TRBV5-1	15	many	TRBJ2-7	TGCGCCAGCAGCTCCGGACTAGCGGGAGAAAACGAGCAGTACTTC	CASSSGLAGENEQYF
NA	TRBV3-1	12	many	TRBJ1-2	TGTGCCAGCCTGGAAAACCGGGGGGGCTACACCTTC	CASLENRGGYTF
NA	TRBV28	14	many	TRBJ1-2	TGTGCCAGCACCAGACCGACAGCGGGCTATGGCTACACCTTC	CASTRPTAGYGYTF
TRBD2	TRBV5-4	14	many	TRBJ2-7	TGTGCCAGCAGCCGGACTAGCGGGAGTATTGAGCAGTACTTC	CASSRTSGSIEQYF
NA	TRBV19	13	NA	TRBJ2-7	TGTGCCAGTAGTGTCACAGGGTACAACGAGCAGTACTTC	CASSVTGYNEQYF
TRBD1	TRBV18	14	NA	TRBJ2-7	TGTGCCAGCTCACAAACTACAGGGGATGGCGAGCAGTACTTC	CASSQTTGDGEQYF
TRBD1	TRBV7-9	13	many	TRBJ2-2	TGTGCCAGCAGCTTTCAGGGGGCCGGGGAGCTGTTTTTT	CASSFQGAGELFF
NA	TRBV4-1	14	many	TRBJ1-4	TGCGCCAGCAGCCAAGGCCAGGGCCGTGAAAAACTGTTTTTT	CASSQGQGREKLFF
NA	TRBV5-8	13	NA	TRBJ2-2	TGTGCCAGCAGGGGACTCCGTCACCAGGAGCTGTTTTTT	CASRGLRHQELFF
NA	TRBV4-1	13	NA	TRBJ2-5	TGCGCCAGCAGCCAAGGCGGTCGGGAGACCCAGTACTTC	CASSQGGRETQYF